What follows is one T cell receptor (beta chain) and its context. This table comes from immunoSEQ multiplex PCR, and its TCRdb copy is limited to in-frame clones, with some not included. The data contain around 100,000 clones, 80% to 95% of them seen just once; the ten biggest clones take up more than 1.5%. The entry originates in a study of T cell changes during pregnancy in multiple sclerosis. Germline V CDR1 and CDR2: MNHEY, SVGAGI. Losses at the gene ends were 6 bases for V and 6 bases for J; bases not matched to a gene: 8. The CDR3 is made up of 14 amino acids. The rearrangement links TRBV6-5 to TRBJ1-1; 9 bases are shared with TRBD1. This clonotype was sampled from a female donor with multiple sclerosis, enrolled in a pregnancy study. This specimen was peripheral blood, taken in the third trimester of pregnancy. The CDR3 coding sequence is TGTGCCAGCAGGGGGGACAGGGATCTCCCTGAAGCTTTCTTT. This encodes CASRGDRDLPEAFF.